This TCR beta chain was documented in a study of identical twins. MiXCR, applied by TCRdb to the 5' RACE reads, yields one record per CDR3 protein. The table records hundreds of thousands of distinct CDR3 sequences, 15% to 20% of them present only once. The V gene's germline CDR1 is DFQATT and CDR2 SNEGSKA (reference sequence). Trimming stripped 6 bases from V and 2 bases from J, with 14 bases between. This CDR3 contains 14 residues. General study points: With abundant cord blood beta clonotypes, insertions were fewer; memory repertoires showed no such pattern.

Concerning this clonotype: Its matching antigen is unknown.

The sample also formed part of further work on T cells expressing NK-cell markers. As that report states: CD3+CD56+NKG2C+, CD3+CD56+NKG2C- and CD3+CD56-NKG2C+ T cells, once sorted, supplied the TCR beta repertoires. A range of about 1.0-7.5% of CD8+ T cells consisted of dominant NKG2C+ clonotypes in a handful of donors. One observes that, in a handful of donors, these clonotypes were also the leading ones within the CD3+CD56-NKG2C+ fraction.

What was sequenced was PBMCs. The chain carries TRBV20-1 and TRBJ1-3; D remains ambiguous. This sequence was found in a woman aged 18-35 years in good health. CDR3 in DNA: TGCAGTGCCATAGAGGGTAGGGCTGGAAACACCATATATTTT. Its protein product is CSAIEGRAGNTIYF.